Listed below are T cell receptor beta chains from one sample, sequenced in a study of cytomegalovirus exposure and HLA in healthy donors. Only in-frame clones appear in the TCRdb table, and some are missing; sequencing was by immunoSEQ multiplex PCR. The repertoire holds about 180,000 clones, with about four fifths as singletons. Sequenced material: PBMCs. The receptors originated from a woman between 45 and 65 years old in good health and CMV-seronegative. Both conserved end residues are part of each CDR3. A D gene is named only where the DNA matches it firmly. Rows may omit the clone size; those that give it use once, few, many or a size class.

j_call,clone_size,v_call,d_call,cdr3_nt,cdr3_aa
TRBJ2-7,few,TRBV28,TRBD2,TGTGCCAGCAGTACCCCTAGCGGGACAGTCTACGAGCAGTACTTC,CASSTPSGTVYEQYF
TRBJ2-1,.,TRBV28,TRBD2,TGTGCCATCGCGAGGGAGGGTGAGCAGTTCTTC,CAIAREGEQFF
TRBJ2-3,.,TRBV6-1,TRBD1,TGTGCCAGCAGTTATGGACAGGGGACAGATACGCAGTATTTT,CASSYGQGTDTQYF
TRBJ2-7,once,TRBV28,.,TGTGCCAGCAGATGGGGGGGCCTCTACGAGCAGTACTTC,CASRWGGLYEQYF
TRBJ2-3,.,TRBV5-8,.,TGTGCCAGCAGCTTGGCCATCACAGATACGCAGTATTTT,CASSLAITDTQYF
TRBJ2-1,.,TRBV9,.,TGTGCCAGCAGCGTAGCGCCGGGACAATCCTACAATGAGCAGTTCTTC,CASSVAPGQSYNEQFF
TRBJ2-7,.,TRBV7-2,TRBD2,TGTGCCAGCAGCACCAGAACCTCTAGCGGAGATAGCTCCTACGAGCAGTACTTC,CASSTRTSSGDSSYEQYF
TRBJ1-3,few,TRBV30,.,TGTGCCTGGACCGAGAGCAGGGGCCGAAATTTTAGAAACACCATATATTTT,CAWTESRGRNFRNTIYF
TRBJ2-5,.,TRBV9,.,TGTGCCAGCAGCGGGGGGACGGGGGACTCGTTCCAAGAGACCCAGTACTTC,CASSGGTGDSFQETQYF
TRBJ2-7,.,TRBV11-3,.,TGTGCCAGCGCGCTTGACCAGGGCTACGAGCAGTACTTC,CASALDQGYEQYF
TRBJ1-3,.,TRBV5-4,.,TGTGCCAGCAGCCCTCCGGGGGCTGGAAACACCATATATTTT,CASSPPGAGNTIYF
TRBJ2-7,.,TRBV6-1,TRBD1,TGTGCCAGCAGTGAATTCGGACAGGGCCACTACGAGCAGTACTTC,CASSEFGQGHYEQYF
TRBJ2-1,.,TRBV7-3,TRBD2,TGTGCCAGCAGTTCCAGACTAGCGGGGTACAATGAGCAGTTCTTC,CASSSRLAGYNEQFF
TRBJ1-2,.,TRBV28,.,TGTGCCAGCAGTCTCACAGGGTTCGGCTACACCTTC,CASSLTGFGYTF
TRBJ1-1,once,TRBV11-1,.,TGTGCCAGCAGCTCGGACAGTGAAGCTTTCTTT,CASSSDSEAFF
TRBJ2-5,.,TRBV10-3,.,TGTGCCATCAACGGAGGGCTTCAAGAGACCCAGTACTTC,CAINGGLQETQYF
TRBJ2-5,.,TRBV4-2,TRBD2,TGTGCCAGCAGCCAAGAAACTAGCGGCCAAGAGACCCAGTACTTC,CASSQETSGQETQYF
TRBJ2-6,.,TRBV28,TRBD2,TGTGCCAGCAGTTTATATGGTGCGGGGGGGTCTGGGGCCAACGTCCTGACTTTC,CASSLYGAGGSGANVLTF
TRBJ2-1,.,TRBV27,TRBD2,TGTGCCAGCAGTGTATACCGTACTGGGGGGGTCTACAATGAGCAGTTCTTC,CASSVYRTGGVYNEQFF
TRBJ2-4,.,TRBV7-2,TRBD2,TGTGCCAGCAGCCTCCCGGGGGGGGCCATTCAGTACTTC,CASSLPGGAIQYF
TRBJ1-2,few,TRBV28,TRBD1,TGTGCCAGCAGTTTAAGTGGGACAGCTCACTATGGCTACACCTTC,CASSLSGTAHYGYTF
TRBJ1-4,.,TRBV7-2,.,TGTGCCAGCAGCTTCTCCCCGGTTGAAAAACTGTTTTTT,CASSFSPVEKLFF
TRBJ1-1,.,TRBV18,TRBD1,TGTGCCAGCTCACCACCACAGGGGGCGGGAACTGAAGCTTTCTTT,CASSPPQGAGTEAFF
TRBJ2-1,.,TRBV4-3,TRBD1,TGCGCCAGCAGCTCGGGACAGGGAGGGGATGAGCAGTTCTTC,CASSSGQGGDEQFF
TRBJ2-3,.,TRBV5-1,TRBD2,TGCGCCAGCACGGCGGGGGGCACAGATACGCAGTATTTT,CASTAGGTDTQYF
TRBJ1-1,once,TRBV30,.,TGTGCCTGGAGTGTAAACACGAACACTGAAGCTTTCTTT,CAWSVNTNTEAFF
TRBJ2-3,few,TRBV28,.,TGTGCCAGCACCCAATTCGGTACGCAGTATTTT,CASTQFGTQYF
TRBJ2-1,.,TRBV6-1,TRBD2,TGTGCCAGCAGTGTTAGGTCTAGCGGGTTATACAATGAGCAGTTCTTC,CASSVRSSGLYNEQFF
TRBJ2-1,once,TRBV2,.,TGTGCCAGCAGTGATCCTAGCCACCACAATGAGCAGTTCTTC,CASSDPSHHNEQFF
TRBJ2-2,.,TRBV18,.,TGTGCCAGCTCACCACCAAGTGGGCTCAACACCGGGGAGCTGTTTTTT,CASSPPSGLNTGELFF
TRBJ2-5,.,TRBV11-2,.,TGTGCCAGCAGTTCTTGGGGAGGTGAGACCCAGTACTTC,CASSSWGGETQYF
TRBJ2-1,.,TRBV5-6,TRBD2,TGTGCCAGCAGCTTGAGTAGCGGGGGATTTAATGAGCAGTTCTTC,CASSLSSGGFNEQFF
TRBJ2-3,.,TRBV6-5,TRBD2,TGTGCCAGCAGTTACTCGAGCAGCGGGGGCAAGTATTTT,CASSYSSSGGKYF
TRBJ1-4,.,TRBV6-6,.,TGTGCCAGCAGCCGTATACGGGTCGCCAGAGAAAAACTGTTTTTT,CASSRIRVAREKLFF
TRBJ2-1,.,TRBV7-6,.,TGTGCCAGCAGCCGCGCCGGGGGCAGGGGGGACTTTGGTAACAATGAGCAGTTCTTC,CASSRAGGRGDFGNNEQFF
TRBJ2-7,.,TRBV6-5,TRBD2,TGTGCCAGCAGTCCCCTAGCGGGGGGGATCTACGAGCAGTACTTC,CASSPLAGGIYEQYF